What follows are 11 T cell receptor beta chains derived from one specimen sequenced in a study of regulatory T cells in long-lasting Graves disease. Construction of the TCR beta libraries employed iRepertoire HTBI primers in conjunction with Arm-PCR of CDR3 regions. TCRdb recomputed calls from the multiplex PCR reads with MiXCR, one row per CDR3 protein. The repertoire holds some 250,000 distinct CDR3 sequences, with approximately 20% as singletons. Stated time point: newly diagnosed GD, antithyroid drugs for less than 3 months. The TCR library was made from RNA extracted from PBMCs. The same data also went into a second study, on T cells in Graves' hyperthyroidism and ophthalmopathy.

The sample consisted of peripheral blood mononuclear cells (PBMCs), taken at new diagnosis, from a patient treated with antithyroid drugs. These receptors were collected from a woman in her thirties with Graves disease.

There are many counts of this clonotype. The J gene is TRBJ1-2, the V gene TRBV29-1; no clear D gene. CDR1 SQVTM and CDR2 ANQGSEA come from the germline V gene. The CDR3 has 11 residues. The CDR3 sequence: CGLWAEYGYTF. In nucleotides, the CDR3 is TGCGGGCTTTGGGCGGAATATGGCTACACCTTC.

There are many counts of this clonotype. The gene calls are TRBV6-1 and TRBJ1-1; 8 positions agree with TRBD1. This CDR3 contains 15 residues. Germline CDR1 and CDR2: MNHNS and SASEGT. V was pared by 6 bases and J by 1 base, with 7 bases of the junction left unmatched. The CDR3 spells CASRAGTGGNTEAFF. The CDR3 coding sequence is TGTGCCAGCAGAGCCGGGACAGGCGGGAACACTGAAGCTTTCTTT.

This clonotype has at least ten counts. The chain joins TRBV20-1 to TRBJ2-3; the D call may be TRBD1 or TRBD2 (7 bases each). The ends were cut back, 2 bases at V and 5 bases at J, with 17 bases in the middle. The germline V gene has CDR1 DFQATT and CDR2 SNEGSKA (reference sequence). This CDR3 contains 15 residues. DNA for the CDR3: TGCAGTGCTAGACGCGGGGGAGGGGGCATAGATACGCAGTATTTT. Amino acids: CSARRGGGGIDTQYF.

Many counts were recorded for this clonotype. This rearrangement joins TRBV27 to TRBJ2-7; TRBD1 matches 10 bases. With 7 bases clipped from V and 7 bases from J, the junction kept 13 bases outside the gene matches. This CDR3 has 15 residues. CDR1 MNHEY and CDR2 SMNVEV come from the germline V gene (reference sequence). CDR3 DNA sequence: TGTGCCAGCACTCCAGGGGGACAGGGGATTGGGGAGCAGTACTTC. Its translation is CASTPGGQGIGEQYF.

Worth noting for this clonotype: A much larger clone is a single base away; this may be a read error. The chain employs TRBV6-2 or TRBV6-3 and TRBJ1-2; D is uncertain. V was clipped by 2 bases and J by 11 bases, with 12 bases between them. From germline, CDR1 is MNHEY and CDR2 SVGEGT. The CDR3 is made up of 12 amino acids. The CDR3 here is CASSYPPPAYTF. For the CDR3, the DNA is TGTGCCAGCAGTTACCCTCCTCCGGCATACACCTTC.

There are many counts of this clonotype. The chain recombines TRBV7-9 with TRBJ1-1; 8 bases map to TRBD1. The germline gives CDR1 SEHNR, CDR2 FQNEAQ (reference sequence). The CDR3 is 13 residues long. The V segment lost 3 bases and the J segment 13 bases; nucleotides outside the gene matches: 10. This chain's CDR3 is CASSFPIQGEGFF. CDR3 DNA: TGTGCCAGCAGCTTTCCAATACAGGGGGAGGGTTTCTTT. Together with reference TRBV7-9 and TRBJ1-1, the CDR3 gives the full variable domain: DTGVSQNPRHKITKRGQNVTFRCDPISEHNRLYWYRQTLGQGPEFLTYFQNEAQLEKSRLLSDRFSAERPKGSFSTLEIQRTEQGDSAMYLCASSFPIQGEGFFGQGTRLTVV.

This clonotype appeared many times. The rearrangement joins TRBV6-1 to TRBJ1-1; D is unclear. Germline V lookup: CDR1 MNHNS, CDR2 SASEGT. V was cut by 0 bases and J by 0 bases, with 11 bases left in between. This CDR3 has 16 residues. CDR3: CASSEALREVNTEAFF. For the CDR3, the DNA is TGTGCCAGCAGTGAAGCGCTGAGAGAAGTGAACACTGAAGCTTTCTTT.

This clonotype was recorded at least ten times. This chain links TRBV19 with TRBJ2-3; maybe TRBD1 (6 bases). The CDR3 runs 16 residues. Germline CDR1 LNHDA, CDR2 SQIVND (reference sequence). Trimming stripped 5 bases from V and 0 bases from J, with 15 bases between. CDR3 in DNA: TGTGCCAGTAGTTCGCGACAGGAAACTAGCACAGATACGCAGTATTTT. Encoded protein: CASSSRQETSTDTQYF.

This clonotype was picked up many times. The CDR3 DNA reads TGTGCCAGCTCACAAACCGGGACAGGGATTTACGAGCAGTACTTC. This translates into CASSQTGTGIYEQYF. This chain links TRBV18 with TRBJ2-7; the match to TRBD1 covers 9 bases. The CDR3 totals 15 residues. Germline V gives CDR1 KGHSH, CDR2 LQKENI. J was trimmed by 4 bases and V by 4 bases; bases with no gene match: 8.

This clonotype was observed many times. The CDR3, as DNA: TGTGCCAGCAGCCCCCGTACGGACGCCGCCGGGGAGCTGTTTTTT. Amino acid sequence: CASSPRTDAAGELFF. V and J are TRBV3-1 and TRBJ2-2; D ambiguous. V gave up 4 bases and J gave up 6 bases, with 15 bases separating them. The CDR3 extends over 15 amino acids. Germline CDR1 and CDR2: LGHDT and YNNKEL (reference sequence).

This clonotype was recorded many times. The rearrangement joins TRBV15 to TRBJ1-5; D remains unclear. Per the germline V gene, CDR1 is LNHNV and CDR2 is YYDKDF (reference sequence). The CDR3 runs to 16 residues. V shed 2 bases and J shed 1 base, with 12 bases lying between them. The CDR3 DNA is TGTGCCACCAGCAGACGCCGGCCCGAAAGCAATCAGCCCCAGCATTTT. It yields the protein CATSRRRPESNQPQHF. Filled out from reference TRBV15 and TRBJ1-5, the complete variable domain reads DAMVIQNPRYQVTQFGKPVTLSCSQTLNHNVMYWYQQKSSQAPKLLFHYYDKDFNNEADTPDNFQSRRPNTSFCFLDIRSPGLGDTAMYLCATSRRRPESNQPQHFGDGTRLSIL.